These T cell receptor beta chains were read from a single sample in a study of monozygotic twins with inflammatory bowel disease. TCRdb processed the 5' RACE reads again and assigns one entry to each CDR3 protein, with no DNA. In total, the table holds about 99,000 distinct CDR3 sequences. The sample consisted of blood. The receptors here all came from a human donor with ulcerative colitis or Crohn's disease, or a healthy co-twin of an affected twin (not recorded which). The CDR3 runs from the conserved cysteine through the conserved F or W.

CDR3: CASSLGGSMEQETQYF; V: TRBV11-3; J: TRBJ2-5
CDR3: CASRWGDRTDTQYF; V: TRBV5-1; J: TRBJ2-3
CDR3: CAYDRADEQYF; V: TRBV30; J: TRBJ2-7
CDR3: CASRPGTGFSNEQFF; V: TRBV25-1; J: TRBJ2-1
CDR3: CASSLNTGEQFF; V: TRBV28; J: TRBJ2-1
CDR3: CASKTGPDTQYF; V: TRBV27; J: TRBJ2-3
CDR3: CASRKTTNQPQHF; V: TRBV6-1; J: TRBJ1-5
CDR3: CASSLDGTLFSYGQYF; V: TRBV7-8; J: TRBJ2-7
CDR3: CASSSGTGGYYEQYF; V: TRBV5-1; J: TRBJ2-7
CDR3: CASSYSRPGGTDTQYF; V: TRBV6-2/TRBV6-3; J: TRBJ2-3
CDR3: CAWTGVNYEQYF; V: TRBV30; J: TRBJ2-7
CDR3: CASSLMSGELFF; V: TRBV5-6; J: TRBJ2-2
CDR3: CASSIGTSGAYEQYF; V: TRBV28; J: TRBJ2-7
CDR3: CSATWDSTYEQYF; V: TRBV29-1; J: TRBJ2-7
CDR3: CAWAGGGGLNQPQHF; V: TRBV30; J: TRBJ1-5
CDR3: CSALRLADYNEQFF; V: TRBV20-1; J: TRBJ2-1
CDR3: CASSFDPGDNQPQHF; V: TRBV5-4; J: TRBJ1-5
CDR3: CASSTNRGLEQETQYF; V: TRBV12-3/TRBV12-4; J: TRBJ2-5
CDR3: CASSLTGDYTDTQYF; V: TRBV7-2; J: TRBJ2-3
CDR3: CAITGTGLVYEQYF; V: TRBV10-3; J: TRBJ2-7
CDR3: CSAPPLGTGEKLFF; V: TRBV20-1; J: TRBJ1-4
CDR3: CASSRGISRELFF; V: TRBV7-2; J: TRBJ2-2
CDR3: CSVGQHYEQYF; V: TRBV29-1; J: TRBJ2-7
CDR3: CASREFEMNYGYTF; V: TRBV5-1; J: TRBJ1-2
CDR3: CASSFSGQETQYF; V: TRBV5-1; J: TRBJ2-5
CDR3: CASSTQGATGNEQFF; V: TRBV18; J: TRBJ2-1
CDR3: CATSRDSPYEQYF; V: TRBV24-1; J: TRBJ2-7
CDR3: CASSPRGSSYEQYF; V: TRBV18; J: TRBJ2-7
CDR3: CASSISTALETQYF; V: TRBV19; J: TRBJ2-5
CDR3: CASSRTGSSYEQYF; V: TRBV9; J: TRBJ2-7
CDR3: CASRDRVNTEAFF; V: TRBV19; J: TRBJ1-1